The 22 T cell receptor beta chains below were found in one sample sequenced in a study of ipilimumab plus nivolumab after autologous stem cell transplantation. The repertoire was sequenced with immunoSEQ multiplex PCR; TCRdb's copy has only in-frame clones and lacks some. Of fewer than 10,000 clones in the sample, roughly 73% were seen once. The sample in question was PBMCs, obtained in a trial of ipilimumab plus nivolumab as post-transplant consolidation. These receptor sequences come from a female donor with multiple myeloma.

V usage is TRBV6-6 and J usage is TRBJ1-1; D gene ambiguous. Looked up from germline, CDR1 is MNHNY and CDR2 is SVGAGI (reference sequence). V was trimmed by 10 bases and J by 5 bases, leaving 17 bases between them. The CDR3 has 13 residues. CDR3 protein: CATRPGRRTEAFF. In DNA form, the CDR3 reads TGTGCCACCCGTCCCGGCAGAAGGACTGAAGCTTTCTTT.

The chain has TRBV4-1 and TRBJ1-1; D is uncertain. V dropped 4 bases and J dropped 2 bases, with 11 bases sitting between them. CDR3 length: 14 amino acids. Germline V gives CDR1 MGHRA, CDR2 YSYEKL. The CDR3 is CASSLSAGNTEAFF. The CDR3 DNA reads TGCGCCAGCAGCCTATCCGCAGGAAACACTGAAGCTTTCTTT.

This clone was recorded a few times. The chain carries TRBV7-3 and TRBJ2-7; 10 bases are a match to TRBD1. With 5 bases clipped from V and 6 bases from J, the junction kept 4 bases outside the gene matches. Germline V gene sequence: CDR1 SGHTA, CDR2 FQGTGA. The CDR3 is 13 residues long. CDR3 amino acids: CASSPGTGAEQYF. The CDR3 bases are TGTGCCAGCAGCCCCGGGACAGGGGCCGAGCAGTACTTC.

This clone ranks as medium-sized (0.01 to 0.1%). This rearrangement joins TRBV28 to TRBJ1-4, with 7 bases lining up with TRBD1. The V segment lost 6 bases and the J segment 11 bases; nucleotides outside the gene matches: 6. Per the germline V gene, CDR1 is MDHEN and CDR2 is SYDVKM. This CDR3 spans 12 amino acids. This chain's CDR3 is CASSVETGKLFF. The CDR3 DNA sequence: TGTGCCAGCAGCGTCGAGACAGGGAAACTGTTTTTT.

The chain combines TRBV11-2 with TRBJ2-2, with a tentative D call TRBD2 (5 bases). The CDR3 loop spans 16 amino acids. In germline, CDR1 is SGHAT, CDR2 FQNNGV. V shed 2 bases and J shed 5 bases, with 15 bases lying between them. The CDR3 sequence: CASSLNPSGLTGELFF. The CDR3 DNA reads TGTGCCAGCAGCTTAAATCCAAGCGGCCTAACCGGGGAGCTGTTTTTT.

The chain has TRBV28 and TRBJ2-4, with D perhaps TRBD2 (6 bases). The CDR3 has 21 amino acids. V was clipped by 7 bases and J by 1 base, with 32 bases between them. Germline V gene sequence: CDR1 MDHEN, CDR2 SYDVKM. The CDR3 DNA sequence: TGTGCCAGCACCCAAGTGCCCCCGGGGACTTCGAGATCGGGGGCCAAAAACATTCAGTACTTC. Residues: CASTQVPPGTSRSGAKNIQYF.

J is TRBJ2-3 and V is TRBV19; the D gene is possibly TRBD2 (6 bases). This CDR3 contains 17 residues. Germline V CDR1 and CDR2: LNHDA, SQIVND (reference sequence). The ends were cut back, 1 base at V and 4 bases at J, with 18 bases in the middle. CDR3 bases: TGTGCCAGTAGTATAGTGGGCGGGACCCTTGCTTCAGATACGCAGTATTTT. Translated: CASSIVGGTLASDTQYF.

V and J are TRBV11-3 and TRBJ2-2, with 8 nucleotides matching TRBD2. Germline trimming cut 6 bases from V and 4 bases from J; bases unmatched to any gene: 7. The germline gives CDR1 SGHNT, CDR2 YENEEA. The CDR3 spans 15 residues. The CDR3, as DNA: TGTGCCAGCAGTCCGGGACTAGGTATCACCGGGGAGCTGTTTTTT. This codes for CASSPGLGITGELFF. Complete variable domain (other parts from reference TRBV11-3 and TRBJ2-2): EAGVVQSPRYKIIEKKQPVAFWCNPISGHNTLYWYLQNLGQGPELLIRYENEEAVDDSQLPKDRFSAERLKGVDSTLKIQPAELGDSAVYLCASSPGLGITGELFFGEGSRLTVL.

The chain joins TRBV6-5 to TRBJ1-1, with D tentatively TRBD1 (5 bases). The CDR3 extends over 14 amino acids. The V end was cut by 2 bases, the J end by 1 base, with 8 bases between. CDR1 and CDR2 from the germline V gene are MNHEY and SVGAGI. The CDR3 sequence is CASSYPTGNTEAFF. CDR3 nucleotides: TGTGCCAGCAGTTACCCTACAGGGAACACTGAAGCTTTCTTT.

This clone was seen only once. The rearrangement links TRBV4-1 to TRBJ2-5; no reliable D call. Per germline, CDR1 MGHRA and CDR2 YSYEKL. The CDR3 consists of 15 residues. V lost 4 bases and J 1 base, leaving 13 bases between the germline ends. The CDR3 nucleotides are TGCGCCAGCAGCCCCATGGTCCGAGGCCAAGAGACCCAGTACTTC. Its protein product is CASSPMVRGQETQYF.

This clone is a singleton in its sample. The CDR3 DNA reads as TGTGCCAGCAGTGGGACAGGGATTACCTACGAGCAGTACTTC. Encoded protein: CASSGTGITYEQYF. V is TRBV2 and J is TRBJ2-7; 8 bases align to TRBD1. Germline lookup yields CDR1 SNHLY and CDR2 FYNNEI. CDR3 length: 14 residues. Trimming took 4 bases from V and 2 from J; bases not matched to a gene: 4.

V gene TRBV19 combines with J gene TRBJ1-2, with D possibly TRBD1 on 5 matching bases. The CDR3 totals 14 residues. Germline CDR1 and CDR2: LNHDA and SQIVND (reference sequence). V lost 3 bases and J lost 5, with 13 bases in between. The CDR3 sequence: CASSMTADRYGYTF. As DNA, the CDR3 is TGTGCCAGTAGTATGACCGCCGACAGATATGGCTACACCTTC. The full variable domain, rest sourced from reference TRBV19 and TRBJ1-2, is DGGITQSPKYLFRKEGQNVTLSCEQNLNHDAMYWYRQDPGQGLRLIYYSQIVNDFQKGDIAEGYSVSREKKESFPLTVTSAQKNPTAFYLCASSMTADRYGYTFGSGTRLTVV.

CDR3 amino acids: CASSLSEAGTSYEQYF. The CDR3 DNA reads TGCGCCAGCAGCTTGAGTGAGGCGGGTACCTCCTACGAGCAGTACTTC. The chain recombines TRBV5-1 with TRBJ2-7, with D perhaps TRBD2 (5 bases). Trimming cost V 1 base and J 0 bases, with 14 bases left between them. Germline CDR1 and CDR2: SGHRS and YFSETQ. This CDR3 is built from 16 residues.

This clone was counted a few times. The chain recombines TRBV6-1 with TRBJ1-3; D ambiguous. This CDR3 is built from 15 residues. Deletions cut 4 bases from V and 0 bases from J, with 10 bases between. Germline V gives CDR1 MNHNS, CDR2 SASEGT. The CDR3 DNA sequence: TGTGCCAGCAGTGGAAAACGGCACTCTGGAAACACCATATATTTT. Its protein product is CASSGKRHSGNTIYF.

This clone was seen more than once but under ten times. The chain carries TRBV7-2 and TRBJ2-7; D gene unclear. CDR1 is SGHTA and CDR2 is FQGNSA in the germline V gene. V was cut by 2 bases and J by 2 bases, with 16 bases left in between. This CDR3 contains 16 residues. This CDR3 is CASSLSTQSTAYEQYF. The DNA for the CDR3 is TGTGCCAGCAGCTTATCGACACAGAGTACTGCCTACGAGCAGTACTTC.

The chain links TRBV5-1 to TRBJ1-2, with D possibly TRBD1 on 5 matching bases. The CDR3 extends over 15 amino acids. V was shortened by 0 bases and J by 6 bases, with 15 bases between the two germline ends. Germline CDR1 reads SGHRS; CDR2 reads YFSETQ. The CDR3 nucleotides are TGCGCCAGCAGCTTGGCGGGCCAGCGAGGGGATGGCTACACCTTC. Amino acid sequence: CASSLAGQRGDGYTF.

This rearrangement joins TRBV7-2 to TRBJ2-1; 8 bases map to TRBD1. The V and J ends lost 5 bases and 0 bases, in that order; junction bases with no gene match: 9. This CDR3 is built from 17 residues. Germline values: CDR1 SGHTA, CDR2 FQGNSA. The DNA of the CDR3 is TGTGCCAGCAGCCTTGGCAGGGGGCAAAGCTCCTACAATGAGCAGTTCTTC. Amino acid sequence: CASSLGRGQSSYNEQFF.

This clone qualifies as medium-sized. The chain has TRBV5-1 and TRBJ2-7; D is perhaps TRBD2 (7 bases). In germline, CDR1 is SGHRS, CDR2 YFSETQ. The V gene lost 0 bases and the J gene lost 2 bases, with 12 bases spanning the gap. This CDR3 is 15 amino acids long. The CDR3 loop is CASSLEGGGAYEQYF. The DNA of the CDR3 is TGCGCCAGCAGCTTGGAGGGGGGAGGGGCCTACGAGCAGTACTTC.

The genes are TRBV27 and TRBJ1-2; no definite D call. Germline lookup yields CDR1 MNHEY and CDR2 SMNVEV (reference sequence). The CDR3 covers 16 residues. The ends were cut back, 5 bases at V and 1 base at J, with 17 bases in the middle. The CDR3 coding sequence is TGTGCCAGCAGTCCTAACTACCCGGCGGATAACTATGGCTACACCTTC. It is translated as CASSPNYPADNYGYTF.

The chain joins TRBV29-1 to TRBJ2-1; 7 nucleotides match TRBD1. Per germline, CDR1 SQVTM and CDR2 ANQGSEA. The CDR3 length is 14 residues. The trim removed 0 bases at V and 8 bases at J, leaving 7 bases unmatched. CDR3 region: CSVEDATGWDEQFF. The CDR3 DNA sequence: TGCAGCGTTGAAGATGCGACAGGGTGGGATGAGCAGTTCTTC.

V and J are TRBV7-9 and TRBJ2-6; D is undetermined. The CDR3 has 13 residues. Germline V gives CDR1 SEHNR, CDR2 FQNEAQ (reference sequence). V lost 5 bases and J 1 base, leaving 3 bases between the germline ends. This chain's CDR3 is CASSESGANVLTF. In DNA form, the CDR3 reads TGTGCCAGCAGCGAGTCTGGGGCCAACGTCCTGACTTTC.

The CDR3 DNA is TGTGCCAGCAGTCCAACCTCACAGGGCGAGCAGTACTTC. Amino acids: CASSPTSQGEQYF. This chain links TRBV6-1 with TRBJ2-7, with D perhaps TRBD1 (6 bases). Trimming cost V 5 bases and J 6 bases, with 14 bases left between them. Per the germline V gene, CDR1 is MNHNS and CDR2 is SASEGT. CDR3 length: 13 amino acids.